This record looks at one T cell receptor (beta chain) sequence and its context. The entry originates in a study of blood T cells in healthy people across ages. The ends lost 8 bases at V and 0 bases at J; junction bases unmatched: 10. This CDR3 contains 17 residues. Per the germline V gene, CDR1 is LGHNT and CDR2 is FRNRAP. PCR was performed a second time for about 7 to 12 cycles using a sample-barcoded 5' primer and a J-beta primer mix. All cDNA molecules were each tagged by a template-switch adaptor with 12 random nucleotides. TCRdb recomputed calls from the 5' RACE reads with MiXCR, one row per CDR3 protein. The sample includes approximately 780,000 distinct CDR3 sequences, roughly 25% of them seen just once. This same sample was also taken into another study, of T cells of mothers and their children. From that second work: TCR recombination output is shaped by thymic selection similarly in related and unrelated pairs. Normalized overlap was always slightly, never significantly, higher in related than unrelated mother-child pairs.

The rearrangement uses TRBV12-5 and TRBJ2-1; 10 bases map to TRBD2. The sample consisted of blood. The sequence was obtained from a boy between 10 and 17 years old in good health. The chain's CDR3 is CASRASGGFSSYNEQFF. The CDR3 DNA follows: TGTGCTAGTAGGGCTAGCGGGGGCTTTAGCTCCTACAATGAGCAGTTCTTC.